This is a list of T cell receptor beta chains from one sample in a study of cytomegalovirus exposure and HLA in healthy donors. Libraries were prepared by immunoSEQ multiplex PCR; TCRdb keeps only in-frame clonotypes and omits some of them. The sample yields under 150,000 clones, roughly four fifths seen once. Source material: PBMCs. These receptors originate from a male donor in good health and CMV-seronegative. Both conserved end residues are part of each CDR3. The order of the fields is J gene, V gene, D gene, clone size, CDR3 length, CDR3 DNA, CDR3 protein. D genes are given only for firm matches. Only part of the rows carry a size: once, few, many, or a class if the clone is expanded.

>TRBJ2-7|TRBV5-6|.|.|14
TGTGCCAGCAGCCAAGGCCCTAGCTCCTACGAGCAGTACTTC
CASSQGPSSYEQYF
>TRBJ2-6|TRBV6-5|.|.|14
TGTGCCAGCAGTTACTCCGGGGGGGCCAACGTCCTGACTTTC
CASSYSGGANVLTF
>TRBJ2-1|TRBV30|.|.|15
TGTGCCTGGGGGTTCTTGTCGGGAGTGTATAATGAGCAGTTCTTC
CAWGFLSGVYNEQFF
>TRBJ2-3|TRBV6-5|TRBD2|.|15
TGTGCCAGCAGCCCGGGACTAGCGGCCACAGATACGCAGTATTTT
CASSPGLAATDTQYF
>TRBJ2-4|TRBV6-1|.|.|12
TGTGCCAGCAGCCCCCCCCGGTCCATTCAGTACTTC
CASSPPRSIQYF
>TRBJ1-2|TRBV10-3|.|.|15
TGTGCCATCGGGACACGGGAGGTCGGTTCCTATGGCTACACCTTC
CAIGTREVGSYGYTF
>TRBJ1-3|TRBV7-2|TRBD1|once|14
TGTGCCAGCAGCTTAGACAGGGGAGGAAACACCATATATTTT
CASSLDRGGNTIYF
>TRBJ2-2|TRBV5-4|TRBD2|.|16
TGTGCCAGCAGCCGGCCCGGGACTAGCGGGACCGGGGAGCTGTTTTTT
CASSRPGTSGTGELFF
>TRBJ2-2|TRBV9|.|.|17
TGTGCCAGCAGCACCTCACTACAAGCCACAAACACCGGGGAGCTGTTTTTT
CASSTSLQATNTGELFF
>TRBJ2-2|TRBV27|.|.|12
TGTGCCAGCAAGAGGGCCACCGGGGAGCTGTTTTTT
CASKRATGELFF
>TRBJ2-7|TRBV7-2|TRBD2|.|13
TGTGCCAGCAGCGCTGGGACTAGCTGGGAGCAGTACTTC
CASSAGTSWEQYF
>TRBJ2-3|TRBV9|.|.|13
TGTGCCAGCAGCGTTCCTAGCACAGATACGCAGTATTTT
CASSVPSTDTQYF
>TRBJ2-1|TRBV19|.|.|14
TGTGCCAGTAGTATTCCCCCCCTCTCCAATGAGCAGTTCTTC
CASSIPPLSNEQFF
>TRBJ1-5|TRBV18|TRBD1|.|16
TGTGCCAGCTCACCACCGGGGACAGGTGGGCGGCAGCCCCAGCATTTT
CASSPPGTGGRQPQHF
>TRBJ2-5|TRBV6-5|.|.|13
TGTGCCAGCAGCTTGAGCGGACAAGAGACCCAGTACTTC
CASSLSGQETQYF
>TRBJ2-3|TRBV7-9|TRBD2|few|19
TGTGCCAGCAGCTTATGGCCCCGGAGCCGGTCACTAGCGGGAGCTACGCAGTATTTT
CASSLWPRSRSLAGATQYF
>TRBJ1-1|TRBV12-5|TRBD1|.|14
TGTGCTAGTGGTTTGGGGACAGGAGGGACTGAAGCTTTCTTT
CASGLGTGGTEAFF